Included here is one TCR beta chain sequence, with context. This record comes from a study of control samples from healthy donors and cancer patients. Measured with immunoSEQ multiplex PCR; TCRdb has only the in-frame clones, and not every one. The sample holds 70,000 to 85,000 clones, roughly 88% seen once. This CDR3 has 15 residues. Germline assignment: CDR1 MGHRA and CDR2 YSYEKL. V is TRBV4-1 and J is TRBJ2-3; 7 positions match TRBD2. The source material was PBMCs. This receptor was taken from a man in his sixties with head and neck cancer. DNA for the CDR3: TGCCCCCGCAGCCGCCTCCCAGCGGGGACAGATACGCAGTATTTT. Encoded protein: CPRSRLPAGTDTQYF.